This paragraph covers one T cell receptor (beta chain) sequence. Antigen specificity is unknown. This sample is drawn from a study of blood T cells in healthy people across ages. Study conclusions and caveats: Naive CD4+ cell counts and diversity both ran higher in long-lived than in aged donors.

PCR was performed a second time for about 6 to 12 cycles using a sample-barcoded 5' primer and a J-beta primer mix. TCRdb processed the 5' RACE reads anew with MiXCR; each CDR3 protein has one entry. The sample yields approximately 800,000 distinct CDR3 sequences, around 25% seen once. The CDR3 consists of 15 residues. Germline assignment: CDR1 SQVTM and CDR2 ANQGSEA. J gave up 2 bases and V 1 base, and 3 bases lay outside the gene matches. Samples each yielded at least 6 micrograms of total RNA. The same sample was also studied in work on T cells of mothers and their children. From that study: A primer called M1S, used in the second PCR, added sample barcodes and 2-4 random nucleotides. It was related mother-child pairs that showed slightly higher overlap than unrelated pairs, without reaching significance.

This clonotype was obtained from a boy under 18 in good health. Sequenced: blood. The rearrangement uses TRBV29-1 and TRBJ2-1; 9 bases match TRBD1. The DNA for the CDR3 is TGCAGCGTTGAAGCCCGGGACAGGGCCTACAATGAGCAGTTCTTC. Translating gives CSVEARDRAYNEQFF.